This TCR beta chain was identified in a study of shared clonotypes between healthy human individuals. As to this clone: The antigen is undetermined.

General study findings and limits: Generally, naive subsets (rather than memory subsets) showed larger estimated richness. A reduction in generation probabilities was seen for non-shared clonotypes relative to those shared by all four donors. Roughly 4.6% of naive CD4 clonotypes were common to several donors.

Assay used: immunoSEQ multiplex PCR; TCRdb lists only in-frame clones, some missing. The sample lists more than 2 million clones, roughly 95% occurring once. This CDR3 has 15 amino acids. Looked up from germline, CDR1 is MNHEY and CDR2 is SVGAGI. V lost 7 bases to trimming and J lost 0 bases, with 12 bases between them. The sample was naive CD4+ T cells sorted from blood. Subset meaning: CD45RA+ positively selected. This clonotype was obtained from a man aged 18 to 29 in good health. The gene calls are TRBV6-5 and TRBJ2-2, with TRBD1 as a possible D gene (5 bases). Written as DNA, the CDR3 is TGTGCCAGCACTCTCTGGACAACGAACACCGGGGAGCTGTTTTTT. Protein product: CASTLWTTNTGELFF.